This paragraph covers one T cell receptor (beta chain) sequence. Its matching antigen is unknown. Germline V CDR1 and CDR2: MNHNS, SASEGT. The CDR3 extends over 13 amino acids. The V end was cut by 3 bases, the J end by 4 bases, with 7 bases between. Clones were sequenced by immunoSEQ multiplex PCR, and TCRdb holds only the in-frame ones, with some missing. The table records around 41,000 clones, around 76% of them present only once. The patients all showed relapse after autologous stem cell transplantation, while their brentuximab vedotin exposure varied. The record originates from a study of PD-1 blockade in classical Hodgkin lymphoma. The study's findings and limits: CD4+ TCR diversity climbed significantly by C4D1, unlike CD8+ TCR diversity. Why repertoires differed is undefined; disease activity or prior therapy possibly contributed. Patients with a complete response exhibited baseline diversity comparable to newly diagnosed patients.

The sample in question was peripheral blood mononuclear cells (PBMCs), obtained before the second cycle of nivolumab. The chain combines TRBV6-1 with TRBJ2-1; D uncertain. The origin of this receptor is a human donor with classical Hodgkin lymphoma. The CDR3 spells CASSEWWYNEQFF. The CDR3 DNA is TGTGCCAGCAGTGAGTGGTGGTACAATGAGCAGTTCTTC.